Below are 16 T cell receptor beta chains sequenced from a single sample in a study of blood T cell repertoires in COVID-19. Repertoires were generated with immunoSEQ multiplex PCR, while TCRdb's copy carries only in-frame clones and drops some. Of 250,000 to 300,000 clones listed, 86% are singletons. The specimen was peripheral blood. These TCRs come from a man aged 18 to 29 with active or convalescent COVID-19.

The gene calls are TRBV7-3 and TRBJ2-1, with 8 bases aligning to TRBD1. The germline V gene has CDR1 SGHTA and CDR2 FQGTGA. The ends lost 4 bases at V and 6 bases at J; junction bases unmatched: 8. The CDR3 consists of 15 residues. The CDR3 region is CASSYGQGSINEQFF. The CDR3 coding sequence is TGTGCCAGCAGCTACGGACAGGGTAGTATCAATGAGCAGTTCTTC.

The chain is built from TRBV12-3 or TRBV12-4 and TRBJ1-2, with no clear D. Between the trimmed V and J ends, which lost 10 bases and 3 bases, there was a span of 12 bases. This CDR3 is built from 12 residues. The CDR3 protein is CANNPRDYGYTF. The CDR3 nucleotides are TGTGCCAACAACCCCCGGGACTATGGCTACACCTTC.

The V and J genes are TRBV11-2 and TRBJ2-3; possibly TRBD2 for D (6 bases). Trimming pared 6 bases from V and 4 bases from J, leaving 20 bases between. This CDR3 has 16 amino acids. The germline gives CDR1 SGHAT, CDR2 FQNNGV. CDR3 in DNA: TGTGCCAGCAGGGGAGTTCGGGGGTTCGGCGCAGATACGCAGTATTTT. Its translation is CASRGVRGFGADTQYF.

V gene TRBV5-1 combines with J gene TRBJ2-2, with 11 bases lining up with TRBD2. The V segment lost 7 bases and the J segment 3 bases; nucleotides outside the gene matches: 8. Germline values: CDR1 SGHRS, CDR2 YFSETQ. The CDR3 spans 16 residues. The CDR3: CASRPGLAAYTGELFF. DNA of the CDR3: TGCGCCAGCCGACCGGGACTAGCGGCTTACACCGGGGAGCTGTTTTTT.

There are a few counts of this clone. The same CDR3 arises from other DNA sequences in this sample as well. This chain uses TRBV9 with TRBJ2-2; D uncertain. The V gene's germline CDR1 is SGDLS and CDR2 YYNGEE. The V end was cut by 0 bases, the J end by 4 bases, with 7 bases between. CDR3 length: 14 amino acids. CDR3 sequence reads: CASSVASGTGELFF. CDR3 DNA sequence: TGTGCCAGCAGCGTAGCGTCAGGCACCGGGGAGCTGTTTTTT.

The chain combines TRBV4-1 with TRBJ2-7, with D tentatively TRBD1 (7 bases). The CDR3 loop spans 14 amino acids. Between the trimmed V and J ends, which lost 5 bases and 5 bases, there was a span of 16 bases. CDR1 MGHRA and CDR2 YSYEKL come from the germline V gene. CDR3 in DNA: TGCGCCAGCAGCTTCTCAGGGGGGCCCAACGAGCAGTACTTC. Amino acids: CASSFSGGPNEQYF.

The J gene is TRBJ1-1, the V gene TRBV29-1; the match to TRBD1 covers 7 bases. Germline CDR1 reads SQVTM; CDR2 reads ANQGSEA. This CDR3 has 13 residues. V lost 4 bases, J lost 4 bases, and 6 bases stayed unmatched. The CDR3 reads CSVVGQVGTEAFF. The CDR3 nucleotides are TGCAGCGTTGTTGGACAGGTGGGCACTGAAGCTTTCTTT. The full variable domain, rest sourced from reference TRBV29-1 and TRBJ1-1, is SAVISQKPSRDICQRGTSLTIQCQVDSQVTMMFWYRQQPGQSLTLIATANQGSEATYESGFVIDKFPISRPNLTFSTLTVSNMSPEDSSIYLCSVVGQVGTEAFFGQGTRLTVV.

The CDR3 loop reads CASCGRAQETQYF. DNA for the CDR3: TGTGCCAGCTGCGGGAGGGCCCAAGAGACCCAGTACTTC. The gene calls are TRBV3-1 (or the pseudogene TRBV3-2) and TRBJ2-5; TRBD2 matches at 9 bases. Germline V CDR1 and CDR2: LGHDT, YNNKEL (reference sequence). Germline trimming cut 8 bases from V and 1 base from J; bases unmatched to any gene: 2. The CDR3 runs to 13 residues.

This chain connects TRBV9 to TRBJ1-2, with 10 nucleotides matching TRBD1. The CDR3 sequence is 16 residues long. Germline V gene data show CDR1 as SGDLS and CDR2 as YYNGEE. Losses at the gene ends were 3 bases for V and 12 bases for J; bases not matched to a gene: 17. CDR3 sequence reads: CASSEFSGQGKAEDTF. The CDR3, as DNA: TGTGCCAGCAGCGAATTTTCGGGACAGGGGAAGGCGGAGGACACCTTC.

This chain links TRBV10-3 with TRBJ2-7, with a weak D call TRBD1 (6 bases). Trimming shortened V by 8 bases and J by 3 bases, and 17 bases separated the two germline ends. The CDR3 loop spans 14 amino acids. Germline loops: CDR1 ENHRY, CDR2 SYGVKD. The CDR3, as DNA: TGTGCCATCTCCTGGACAGAGAGGATCTACGAGCAGTACTTC. Protein sequence: CAISWTERIYEQYF.

The sample holds one count of this clone. The J gene is TRBJ1-4, the V gene TRBV28; D unresolved. Germline lookup yields CDR1 MDHEN and CDR2 SYDVKM. V was clipped by 8 bases and J by 1 base, with 8 bases between them. This CDR3 is 13 amino acids long. CDR3: CASGEGTNEKLFF. CDR3 sequence (DNA): TGTGCCAGCGGGGAGGGAACTAATGAAAAACTGTTTTTT.

The V call is TRBV5-4, the J call TRBJ2-2, with 11 bases lining up with TRBD2. With V trimmed by 4 bases and J by 6 bases, 5 bases remained unmatched. The CDR3 sequence is 15 residues long. Germline CDR1 is SGHNT and CDR2 is YYREEE (reference sequence). CDR3 in DNA: TGTGCCAGCAGCGTAGCGGGGGGGCCCGCCGGGGAGCTGTTTTTT. It yields the protein CASSVAGGPAGELFF.

This sequence joins TRBV7-2 and TRBJ2-2; possible D gene TRBD2, 5 bases. This CDR3 is 14 amino acids long. V was trimmed by 8 bases and J by 3 bases, leaving 13 bases between them. Germline V gene sequence: CDR1 SGHTA, CDR2 FQGNSA. This CDR3 reads CASRLGEHTGELFF. The CDR3, as DNA: TGTGCCAGCCGTCTCGGGGAGCACACCGGGGAGCTGTTTTTT.

The V and J genes are TRBV10-3 and TRBJ1-3; D unresolved. Per the germline V gene, CDR1 is ENHRY and CDR2 is SYGVKD. V gave up 0 bases and J gave up 1 base, with 4 bases separating them. The CDR3 is 14 residues long. The chain's CDR3 is CAISESVSGNTIYF. CDR3 coding DNA: TGTGCCATCAGTGAGTCCGTGTCTGGAAACACCATATATTTT.

For the CDR3, the DNA is TGCGCCAGCAGCCAAGATTGGTCGGGTCAGCCCCAGCATTTT. Protein sequence: CASSQDWSGQPQHF. The rearrangement joins TRBV4-1 to TRBJ1-5; D is ambiguous. The CDR3 has 14 residues. Germline assignment: CDR1 MGHRA and CDR2 YSYEKL. The ends were cut back, 0 bases at V and 6 bases at J, with 9 bases in the middle.

The genes are TRBV11-3 and TRBJ1-2, with D unresolved. The V gene lost 5 bases and the J gene lost 4 bases, with 5 bases spanning the gap. This CDR3 region has 11 residues. The germline V gene has CDR1 SGHNT and CDR2 YENEEA. Written as DNA, the CDR3 is TGTGCCAGCAGCCCAGGCTATGGCTACACCTTC. It specifies CASSPGYGYTF.